This TCR beta chain was obtained from a study of blood T cell repertoires in COVID-19. Clones were read by immunoSEQ multiplex PCR, and TCRdb kept only the in-frame ones, dropping some. The sample lists around 120,000 clones; approximately 90% were seen once. CDR3 length: 14 residues. In germline, CDR1 is GTSNPN, CDR2 SVGIG (reference sequence). Trimming at V came to 0 bases and at J to 7 bases, leaving 8 bases not matched to a gene. J is TRBJ1-2 and V is TRBV30; 7 bases align to TRBD1. This clonotype was obtained from a human donor in a cohort sampled during active COVID-19. Sequenced material: peripheral blood. For the CDR3, the DNA is TGTGCCTGGAGTGTAGGAGCAGGGGGAGGTGGCTACACCTTC. It specifies CAWSVGAGGGGYTF.